This entry describes one TCR beta chain. Its antigen is not identified. This sample is drawn from a study of graft-versus-host responses after intestinal transplantation. Turning to the study itself: Multivisceral, liver-intestinal, or isolated intestinal transplants were performed in recipients. Study-wide findings and caveats: The study associated peak circulating GvH clone levels with early post-transplant HvG declines.

The CDR3 contains 11 residues. Germline V gives CDR1 MNHNS, CDR2 SASEGT. Clones were read by immunoSEQ multiplex PCR, and TCRdb kept only the in-frame ones, dropping some. The sample has about 120,000 clones, about 93% seen once. The sample here was unstimulated CD4+ T cells sorted from spleen or lymph node cells, taken before intestinal transplant. The TCR was taken from a human donor who received an intestinal transplant. The rearrangement uses TRBV6-1 and TRBJ2-5; no clear D gene. The DNA end lines up better with TRBJ2-7; the J call may be wrong. CDR3 in amino acids: CASSEGYEQYF. The CDR3 bases are TGTGCCAGCAGTGAGGGCTACGAGCAGTACTTC.